This is a list of T cell receptor beta chains from one sample in a study of blood T cell repertoires in COVID-19. Here immunoSEQ multiplex PCR was the method, and the copy in TCRdb shows in-frame clones only, minus some. The data show 100,000 or so clones, with about 89% seen just once and approximately 19% held by the top ten. Material for sequencing was peripheral blood. All receptors come from a human donor with acute or convalescent COVID-19. The donor label of this sample is uncertain. Each CDR3 is given without its conserved first and last residue. Fields, in order: V gene, J gene, CDR3 protein.

TRBV3-1/TRBV3-2	TRBJ2-1	ASSQASGGAGNEQF
TRBV5-4	TRBJ2-7	ASSLGQGLLPYEQY
TRBV5-1	TRBJ2-5	ASSLWGVRETQY
TRBV19	TRBJ1-4	ASSQIHSGTGLEKLF
TRBV27	TRBJ1-1	ASTSFWTGTEAF
TRBV15	TRBJ2-7	ATSRSYSWTGRSYEQY
TRBV3-1/TRBV3-2	TRBJ1-1	ASSQGQVWGEAF
TRBV30	TRBJ2-1	AWRDRDPYNEQF
TRBV29-1	TRBJ1-2	SVAQGDYGYT
TRBV30	TRBJ2-1	AFNRLSSYNEQF
TRBV4-3	TRBJ1-4	ASSLTPGTNEKLF
TRBV28	TRBJ1-2	ASTDPGTDPLFYGYT
TRBV27	TRBJ2-7	ASTYKQGLHSYEQY
TRBV5-4	TRBJ1-2	ASSLVTGYGYT
TRBV20-1	TRBJ1-2	SASPGQGRYGYT
TRBV7-2	TRBJ1-3	ASRLQGAPGNTIY
TRBV7-9	TRBJ1-2	ASSPVGFETGGNGYT
TRBV30	TRBJ1-2	AWTVWDRGNYGYT
TRBV28	TRBJ1-1	ASRTRRDTEAF
TRBV19	TRBJ1-5	ASGRGQPQH
TRBV15	TRBJ2-1	ATATDSYNEQF
TRBV21-1	TRBJ2-1	ASSKGGQLSSYNEQF
TRBV24-1	TRBJ1-5	ATSGYGGGNQPQH
TRBV11-2	TRBJ2-7	ASSSSGTGPFEQY
TRBV6-5	TRBJ1-5	ASDQVLSNQPQH
TRBV27	TRBJ2-7	ASSLYPGTNYEQY